This entry concerns a single T cell receptor (beta chain). The CDR3 extends over 15 amino acids. V lost 3 bases, J lost 10 bases, and 5 bases stayed unmatched. CDR1 is SGHTA and CDR2 is FQGTGA in the germline V gene. This record belongs to a study of control samples from healthy donors and cancer patients. Produced via immunoSEQ multiplex PCR; TCRdb's table is partial and in-frame only. Here the sample spans under 150,000 clones, 89% being singletons. V usage is TRBV7-3 and J usage is TRBJ2-1, with 14 bases matching TRBD2. This TCR was recovered from a man aged 25-40 years in good health. The sequenced sample consisted of blood. CDR3 sequence: CASSLGTSGGREQFF. The DNA for the CDR3 is TGTGCCAGCAGCTTGGGGACTAGCGGGGGTCGGGAGCAGTTCTTC. The full variable domain, in which reference TRBV7-3 and TRBJ2-1 provide the parts outside the CDR3, is GAGVSQTPSNKVTEKGKYVELRCDPISGHTALYWYRQSLGQGPEFLIYFQGTGAADDSGLPNDRFFAVRPEGSVSTLKIQRTERGDSAVYLCASSLGTSGGREQFFGPGTRLTVL.